The clone carrying this T cell receptor beta chain has ten or more counts. What it recognizes is unknown. By flow cytometry, patients selected for sequencing had shown an expansion of CD8+CD57+ cells. No therapy had been given to the patients at the time of blood sampling. The data derive from a study of CD8+CD57+ T cells in acquired aplastic anemia. Overall study: When averaged, DNA from sorted CD4+ and CD8+ cells came to 3.2 ug.

CDR3 and TCR beta VDJ profiling relied on genomic DNA as the template. TCRdb independently ran MiXCR on the reads; one entry per CDR3 protein. The data contain roughly 98,000 distinct CDR3 sequences, roughly two thirds of them singletons. V trimming: 6 bases; J trimming: 7 bases; junction bases outside the gene matches: 6. The CDR3 sequence is 14 residues long. Germline V gene sequence: CDR1 SGHDT, CDR2 YYEEEE. Study-wide findings and caveats: There were 25 to 35 CD8+ CDR3 sequences that occurred in both patients and controls.

Material for sequencing was sorted CD4+, CD8+, or CD8+CD57+ T cells (not recorded which) from PBMCs. The chain employs TRBV5-6 and TRBJ1-6; 8 bases match TRBD1. The sequence derives from a human donor with aplastic anemia. For the CDR3, the DNA is TGTGCCAGCATCCAGGGGGCGGCAAATTCACCCCTCCACTTT. It codes for CASIQGAANSPLHF.